This is a list of T cell receptor beta chains from one sample in a study of shared clonotypes between healthy human individuals. TCRdb's copy holds only in-frame clones and misses some; the assay was immunoSEQ multiplex PCR. The sample yields around 2.1 million clones, 90% to 95% seen once. Sequences were obtained from naive CD8+ T cells from PBMCs. Receptors originate from a man between 18 and 29 years old in good health. Some clones in this sample may be carry-over from other donors' samples. CDR3s include the opening cysteine and the closing phenylalanine or tryptophan.

TRBJ2-7	TRBV25-1	CASGGPAGTGDPYEQYF
TRBJ2-7	TRBV4-1	CASSLRRLAPNEQYF
TRBJ2-7	TRBV25-1	CASSASVAQYF
TRBJ2-2	TRBV29-1	CSVVLRGTWVGTGELFF
TRBJ2-1	TRBV27	CASSVILAGGPDEQFF
TRBJ2-1	TRBV30	CAWSVIGLGTYNEQFF
TRBJ2-4	TRBV7-9	CASSWTTTAKNIQYF
TRBJ1-1	TRBV28	CASSPRDFRVNTEAFF
TRBJ2-7	TRBV28	CASRFGQGAGRYEQYF
TRBJ1-5	TRBV28	CASRPTGGGNQPQHF
TRBJ2-1	TRBV29-1	CSVGQGYEQFF
TRBJ2-1	TRBV7-9	CASSRPGREGPTSYNEQFF
TRBJ2-1	TRBV9	CASSPTSGLRNEQFF
TRBJ2-7	TRBV29-1	CSVVLLANSYEQYF
TRBJ2-3	TRBV9	CASSVLASGSSDTQYF
TRBJ2-1	TRBV6-5	CASRSFGHYNEQFF
TRBJ2-1	TRBV11-2	CASSLRSGMSEEQFF
TRBJ1-2	TRBV15	CATSKTKTGGALGYTF
TRBJ1-3	TRBV21-1	CASSPLEGYPGNTIYF
TRBJ2-7	TRBV28	CASSPPPGLAGVHEQYF
TRBJ1-5	TRBV5-8	CASSHGWGGNQPQHF
TRBJ2-7	TRBV15	CATSSPYRTGEKYEQYF
TRBJ1-2	TRBV6-1	CASSDRYYGYTF
TRBJ1-5	TRBV28	CASSLIRGNQPQHF
TRBJ2-5	TRBV18	CASSPGIRGKETQYF
TRBJ2-3	TRBV11-2	CASSLGPGTPTDTQYF
TRBJ1-1	TRBV6-5	CASSYRTMNTEAFF
TRBJ2-7	TRBV7-9	CASSSLGLAALDYEQYF
TRBJ2-5	TRBV4-1	CASSLGLAEETQYF
TRBJ2-7	TRBV4-3	CASSQDTALYEQYF
TRBJ2-2	TRBV7-8	CASSLDPLGVTSITGELFF
TRBJ2-5	TRBV6-1	CASGRTSGRGETQYF
TRBJ2-2	TRBV7-9	CASSLAGAKNTGELFF
TRBJ1-2	TRBV27	CASSKRQGTLNYGYTF
TRBJ2-5	TRBV25-1	CASSEKTGGGETQYF
TRBJ2-1	TRBV5-1	CASSLWARGTGLLYNEQFF
TRBJ2-1	TRBV29-1	CSVVLANSYNEQFF
TRBJ2-7	TRBV27	CASSFMAPSGPFLVEQYF
TRBJ1-2	TRBV4-3	CASSPGSGGGYGYTF
TRBJ2-7	TRBV5-4	CASTPGTSGRASGEQYF
TRBJ1-1	TRBV27	CASSLYRMTEAFF
TRBJ1-1	TRBV28	CASNHPSGGLTEAFF
TRBJ2-1	TRBV28	CASSSGLVGNEQFF
TRBJ2-5	TRBV15	CATRGRAGQETQYF
TRBJ2-7	TRBV5-1	CASSYGTGSYEQYF
TRBJ2-1	TRBV29-1	CSVEDLAGGDNEQFF
TRBJ2-7	TRBV6-5	CASRGDSVYEQYF
TRBJ2-5	TRBV5-6	CASSPRALDGGYQETQYF
TRBJ2-7	TRBV28	CASSLFSSSSRAPTYEQYF
TRBJ2-2	TRBV29-1	CSVDVGGVNTGELFF